This T cell receptor beta chain was found in a study of shared clonotypes between healthy human individuals. J lost 0 bases, V lost 0 bases, and 15 bases had no gene match. Germline loops: CDR1 SGHRS, CDR2 YFSETQ. The CDR3 is 20 amino acids. Naive CD8 cells were CD45RO-negative, positively selected for CCR7, excluding terminally differentiated effector memory CD45RA+ cells. Replicate PCRs for sorted subsets used around 200 ng DNA; this equaled 33,000 or so T cell genomes. The method was immunoSEQ multiplex PCR; TCRdb's version includes in-frame clones alone and lacks a portion of them. The profile covers about 580,000 clones, with 98% appearing a single time and more than 0.3% taken by the ten largest.

This sequence originates from a man aged 30 to 39 in good health. The sequenced material came from naive CD8+ T cells sorted from blood. The chain combines TRBV5-1 with TRBJ2-1, with 7 bases aligning to TRBD1. The CDR3 region is CASSLGRGTAPLSSYNEQFF. The DNA of the CDR3 is TGCGCCAGCAGCTTGGGACGTGGGACAGCCCCCCTTAGCTCCTACAATGAGCAGTTCTTC. Filled out from reference TRBV5-1 and TRBJ2-1, the complete variable domain reads KAGVTQTPRYLIKTRGQQVTLSCSPISGHRSVSWYQQTPGQGLQFLFEYFSETQRNKGNFPGRFSGRQFSNSRSEMNVSTLELGDSALYLCASSLGRGTAPLSSYNEQFFGPGTRLTVL.